One and the same sample provided the 14 T cell receptor beta chains below, sequenced in a study of PD-1 blockade in classical Hodgkin lymphoma. Every single patient, without exception, relapsed after autologous stem cell transplantation, and brentuximab vedotin exposure varied. This table comes from immunoSEQ multiplex PCR, and its TCRdb copy is limited to in-frame clones, with some not included. The top ten hold roughly 24% of the sample, which has more than 11,000 clones, 81% seen once. Sequencing used peripheral blood mononuclear cells (PBMCs), obtained at baseline. The receptors come from a human donor with classical Hodgkin lymphoma.

The V and J genes are TRBV5-1 and TRBJ1-1, with a weak D call TRBD1 (5 bases). Looked up from germline, CDR1 is SGHRS and CDR2 is YFSETQ. Between the trimmed V and J ends, which lost 4 bases and 4 bases, there was a span of 17 bases. This CDR3 contains 15 residues. The chain's CDR3 is CASSPGGGASTEAFF. The CDR3 nucleotides read TGCGCCAGCAGCCCTGGGGGTGGGGCTTCCACTGAAGCTTTCTTT. The entire variable domain, with the rest obtained from reference TRBV5-1 and TRBJ1-1, is as follows: KAGVTQTPRYLIKTRGQQVTLSCSPISGHRSVSWYQQTPGQGLQFLFEYFSETQRNKGNFPGRFSGRQFSNSRSEMNVSTLELGDSALYLCASSPGGGASTEAFFGQGTRLTVV.

CDR3 nucleotides: TGCGCCAGCAGCCGCGGGGGGGCCGAGAACATTCAGTACTTC. Residues: CASSRGGAENIQYF. This chain connects TRBV4-1 to TRBJ2-4, with 9 bases aligning to TRBD2. CDR3 length equals 14 residues. Germline CDR1 MGHRA, CDR2 YSYEKL. The V and J ends lost 4 bases and 7 bases, in that order; junction bases with no gene match: 5.

V usage is TRBV11-2 and J usage is TRBJ2-7; TRBD1 matches at 9 bases. J gave up 9 bases and V 5 bases, and 8 bases lay outside the gene matches. The CDR3 has 13 amino acids. Germline V gene sequence: CDR1 SGHAT, CDR2 FQNNGV. The chain's CDR3 is CASSPGTGKRQYF. The CDR3 DNA sequence: TGTGCCAGCAGCCCCGGGACAGGGAAACGGCAGTACTTC.

The chain joins TRBV7-2 to TRBJ1-1; D gene uncertain. V lost 3 bases and J lost 7, with 9 bases in between. CDR1 and CDR2 (germline): SGHTA, FQGNSA. The CDR3 is made up of 12 amino acids. The CDR3 nucleotides are TGTGCCAGCAGCTTTCTCAGGAGTGAAGCTTTCTTT. It specifies CASSFLRSEAFF.

This chain connects TRBV5-6 to TRBJ1-6, with TRBD1 as a possible D gene (5 bases). CDR1 and CDR2 from the germline V gene are SGHDT and YYEEEE. Trimming removed 2 bases at V and 10 bases at J, with 25 bases between. This CDR3 has 18 amino acids. CDR3 loop: CASSFGNRRALRLSPLHF. CDR3 DNA: TGTGCCAGCAGCTTCGGGAACAGGAGGGCCCTCCGCCTATCACCCCTCCACTTT.

V gene TRBV19 combines with J gene TRBJ2-2; TRBD1 matches at 7 bases. The CDR3 runs 15 residues. The trim removed 2 bases at V and 5 bases at J, leaving 5 bases unmatched. Germline CDR1 LNHDA, CDR2 SQIVND (reference sequence). DNA of the CDR3: TGTGCCAGTAGTATACGGAAACAGGGGACCGGGGAGCTGTTTTTT. Its translation is CASSIRKQGTGELFF.

This chain links TRBV27 with TRBJ2-7; 7 nucleotides line up with TRBD1. V gave up 11 bases and J gave up 7 bases; unmatched junction bases: 11. The CDR3 extends over 12 amino acids. Germline V lookup: CDR1 MNHEY, CDR2 SMNVEV (reference sequence). CDR3 amino acids: CAGRTGDWEQYF. DNA for the CDR3: TGTGCCGGAAGAACAGGGGATTGGGAGCAGTACTTC.

This clone was seen only once. The rearrangement joins TRBV29-1 to TRBJ2-6, with D perhaps TRBD1 (6 bases). CDR3 length equals 14 residues. Germline V gives CDR1 SQVTM, CDR2 ANQGSEA. V was trimmed by 3 bases and J by 4 bases, leaving 10 bases between them. The CDR3 loop reads CSVDSGHGANVLTF. The DNA for the CDR3 is TGCAGCGTTGATTCGGGACACGGGGCCAACGTCCTGACTTTC.

The V and J genes are TRBV19 and TRBJ2-7; perhaps TRBD2 as D (5 bases). CDR1 and CDR2 (germline): LNHDA, SQIVND (reference sequence). The germline V and J ends were trimmed by 3 bases and 7 bases, with 10 bases remaining between them. There are 12 residues in the CDR3. The DNA for the CDR3 is TGTGCCAGTAGTATTGAGGGTTTGGAGCAGTACTTC. It translates to CASSIEGLEQYF.

The genes are TRBV7-9 and TRBJ1-3, with 7 positions matching TRBD1. Germline V gives CDR1 SEHNR, CDR2 FQNEAQ (reference sequence). The V segment lost 1 base and the J segment 2 bases; nucleotides outside the gene matches: 14. CDR3 length: 19 residues. In nucleotides, the CDR3 is TGTGCCAGCAGCTTAGGAACCTTGACAGGGAGAAGGACTGGAAACACCATATATTTT. This codes for CASSLGTLTGRRTGNTIYF.

The chain employs TRBV7-3 and TRBJ2-2; TRBD2 might be the D (6 bases). The V and J ends lost 5 bases and 0 bases respectively, with 13 bases between them. Germline V gene lookup returns CDR1 SGHTA and CDR2 FQGTGA. The CDR3 sequence is 16 residues long. The CDR3, as DNA: TGTGCCAGCAGCCTCACGGGGACTTCGAACACCGGGGAGCTGTTTTTT. Residues: CASSLTGTSNTGELFF.

The chain joins TRBV19 to TRBJ1-5; TRBD1 matches 7 bases. The ends lost 3 bases at V and 2 bases at J; junction bases unmatched: 1. Germline CDR1 reads LNHDA; CDR2 reads SQIVND (reference sequence). The CDR3 spans 14 residues. Written as DNA, the CDR3 is TGTGCCAGTAGTATTCAGGGGGGCAATCAGCCCCAGCATTTT. Amino acid sequence: CASSIQGGNQPQHF.

The chain employs TRBV28 and TRBJ1-5; no definite D call. The CDR3 runs 19 residues. V lost 1 base and J 0 bases, leaving 19 bases between the germline ends. CDR1 MDHEN and CDR2 SYDVKM come from the germline V gene. CDR3: CASSLSNSRVFDSNQPQHF. CDR3 coding DNA: TGTGCCAGCAGTTTATCCAATTCGCGGGTTTTCGATAGCAATCAGCCCCAGCATTTT.

This clone was observed a handful of times. The rearrangement joins TRBV7-2 to TRBJ2-7, with a tentative D call TRBD1 (6 bases). This CDR3 region has 14 residues. V was shortened by 3 bases and J by 3 bases, with 12 bases between the two germline ends. CDR1 and CDR2 (germline): SGHTA, FQGNSA. CDR3 coding DNA: TGTGCCAGCAGCTTCAGGACAGAAAACTACGAGCAGTACTTC. It encodes CASSFRTENYEQYF.